One and the same sample provided the 18 T cell receptor beta chains below, sequenced in a study of human T cells and chemical hapten exposure. One entry per CDR3 protein results from TCRdb running MiXCR on the RACE reads. Found here are about 190,000 distinct CDR3 sequences, 24% of them singletons; the top ten hold 2% to 2.5%. The time point here: patch test 3, about 24 weeks after DPC sensitization. Documented treatment: therapeutic diphenylcyclopropenone sensitization with weekly scalp DPC. The source was whole blood, collected in connection with sensitization to the hapten diphenylcyclopropenone (DPC). The receptors here all came from a woman aged 40 to 50 with alopecia areata. Some clones in this sample may be carry-over from other donors' samples.

This clonotype was detected only a few times. The gene calls are TRBV6-2 or TRBV6-3 and TRBJ2-2; 7 nucleotides match TRBD2. The CDR3 has 16 amino acids. Germline CDR1 MNHEY, CDR2 SVGEGT. J gave up 5 bases and V 7 bases, and 13 bases lay outside the gene matches. In DNA form, the CDR3 reads TGTGCCAGCACCCAGTTACAACGCGGGAGAACCGGGGAGCTGTTTTTT. It is translated as CASTQLQRGRTGELFF.

The V call is TRBV5-5, the J call TRBJ2-5; D is ambiguous. V was cut by 0 bases and J by 5 bases, with 11 bases left in between. Germline V lookup: CDR1 SGHKS, CDR2 YYEKEE (reference sequence). This CDR3 has 14 residues. CDR3 sequence (DNA): TGTGCCAGCAGCTTGGATCCCCGCCCGGAGACCCAGTACTTC. Its translation is CASSLDPRPETQYF.

This clonotype was recorded many times. The chain recombines TRBV24-1 with TRBJ2-5, with D possibly being TRBD2 (6 bases). V was pared by 3 bases and J by 3 bases, with 16 bases between. Germline CDR1 is KGHDR and CDR2 is SFDVKD. The CDR3 spans 16 residues. The CDR3 DNA is TGTGCCACCAGTGATCCCGAGGTTAGCGGCAAAGAGACCCAGTACTTC. Amino acid sequence: CATSDPEVSGKETQYF.

The genes are TRBV29-1 and TRBJ2-5, with D possibly matching TRBD1 (6 bases). V was clipped by 7 bases and J by 5 bases, with 17 bases between them. Looked up from germline, CDR1 is SQVTM and CDR2 is ANQGSEA. CDR3 size: 13 residues. The CDR3 region has the DNA TGCAGCGAGACCAGGGGTACGGGGGAGACCCAGTACTTC. This translates into CSETRGTGETQYF.

The chain recombines TRBV29-1 with TRBJ2-1, with 7 bases aligning to TRBD2. The germline gives CDR1 SQVTM, CDR2 ANQGSEA. The V and J ends lost 5 bases and 11 bases, in that order; junction bases with no gene match: 12. The CDR3 covers 13 residues. CDR3 sequence: CSVQARAGEKQFF. The CDR3 bases are TGCAGCGTTCAAGCCAGGGCGGGAGAGAAGCAGTTCTTC.

In this sample, this clonotype turned up a few times. The chain carries TRBV9 and TRBJ2-3; 10 nucleotides align to TRBD2. Unmatched junction bases numbered 3, after V lost 2 bases and J lost 0 bases. Germline V gene lookup returns CDR1 SGDLS and CDR2 YYNGEE. The CDR3 extends over 16 amino acids. The CDR3 bases are TGTGCCAGCAGCGTGGGACTAGCGACTAGCACAGATACGCAGTATTTT. Protein product: CASSVGLATSTDTQYF.

V gene TRBV12-3 or TRBV12-4 combines with J gene TRBJ2-3; the match to TRBD2 covers 9 bases. The CDR3 is made up of 15 amino acids. After removal of 6 bases from V and 2 bases from J, the junction contained 6 bases not matched to a gene. CDR3 in amino acids: CASSPGTSITDTQYF. CDR3 sequence (DNA): TGTGCCAGCAGCCCCGGGACTAGCATCACAGATACGCAGTATTTT.

The rearrangement joins TRBV5-4 to TRBJ2-2; no reliable D call. V dropped 0 bases and J dropped 4 bases, with 10 bases sitting between them. The CDR3 sequence is 15 residues long. Per the germline V gene, CDR1 is SGHNT and CDR2 is YYREEE (reference sequence). The CDR3 region is CASSLDRWFTGELFF. The CDR3 DNA sequence: TGTGCCAGCAGCTTGGACCGGTGGTTCACCGGGGAGCTGTTTTTT.

The rearrangement joins TRBV27 to TRBJ2-7, with D maybe TRBD2 (6 bases). The CDR3 is made up of 14 amino acids. V lost 5 bases and J 3 bases, leaving 14 bases between the germline ends. CDR1 and CDR2 (germline): MNHEY, SMNVEV (reference sequence). The CDR3 protein is CASSRGGVGYEQYF. The CDR3 bases are TGTGCCAGCAGTCGCGGAGGGGTGGGCTACGAGCAGTACTTC.

This clonotype turned up a few times. The chain uses TRBV11-1 and TRBJ2-5; D might be TRBD2 (6 bases). Trimming took off 6 bases at V and 0 bases at J, with 14 bases between the two ends. Germline V gene lookup returns CDR1 SGHAT and CDR2 FQDESV (reference sequence). This CDR3 comprises 15 residues. CDR3 sequence reads: CASSVPSGYQETQYF. CDR3 DNA: TGTGCCAGCAGTGTCCCCAGCGGGTACCAAGAGACCCAGTACTTC.

J is TRBJ2-1 and V is TRBV6-5; D remains unclear. V gave up 4 bases and J gave up 0 bases, with 13 bases separating them. Germline V gives CDR1 MNHEY, CDR2 SVGAGI. The CDR3 is 16 amino acids. This CDR3 reads CASSSIDGSSYNEQFF. CDR3 DNA sequence: TGTGCCAGCAGTTCCATCGACGGAAGCTCCTACAATGAGCAGTTCTTC.

This clonotype came up a few times. The chain combines TRBV7-8 with TRBJ2-2, with TRBD1 identical over 9 bases. The CDR3 totals 15 residues. CDR1 and CDR2 from the germline V gene are SGHVS and FQNEAQ. The V and J ends lost 1 base and 6 bases, in that order; junction bases with no gene match: 3. Here the CDR3 reads CASSLVWTGAGELFF. In nucleotides, the CDR3 is TGTGCCAGCAGCTTAGTTTGGACAGGGGCCGGGGAGCTGTTTTTT.

The rearrangement links TRBV6-2 or TRBV6-3 to TRBJ2-5, with D perhaps matching TRBD2 (6 bases). V dropped 6 bases and J dropped 4 bases, with 9 bases sitting between them. Germline V gene data show CDR1 as MNHEY and CDR2 as SVGEGT. The CDR3 totals 12 residues. The CDR3 DNA reads TGTGCCAGCAGAAGGGGAGGAGAGACCCAGTACTTC. This sequence encodes CASRRGGETQYF.

In its sample, this clonotype was seen many times. V and J are TRBV29-1 and TRBJ2-1; 9 bases are a match to TRBD2. CDR1 and CDR2 (germline): SQVTM, ANQGSEA. V shed 4 bases and J 1 base; nucleotides not matched to a gene: 5. The CDR3 has 15 residues. The CDR3 DNA sequence: TGCAGCGTTGTTTGGACTAGCGAGTCCTACAATGAGCAGTTCTTC. Residues: CSVVWTSESYNEQFF.

This clonotype has only a few counts. The J gene is TRBJ2-5, the V gene TRBV4-2; a weak D match, TRBD2 (5 bases). Trimming removed 1 base at V and 4 bases at J, with 10 bases between. In germline, CDR1 is LGHNA, CDR2 YNFKEQ. This CDR3 is 14 amino acids long. This CDR3 is CASSQGAGGETQYF. CDR3 coding DNA: TGTGCCAGCAGCCAAGGGGCGGGCGGAGAGACCCAGTACTTC.

The chain recombines TRBV20-1 with TRBJ2-6; tentatively, D is TRBD2 (7 bases). CDR1 DFQATT and CDR2 SNEGSKA come from the germline V gene (reference sequence). The CDR3 contains 16 residues. Trimming took off 5 bases at V and 0 bases at J, with 14 bases between the two ends. This CDR3 is CSAQGRVLSGANVLTF. The CDR3 DNA reads as TGCAGTGCTCAGGGGAGGGTTCTCTCTGGGGCCAACGTCCTGACTTTC.

Notes on this clonotype: Given a much more abundant clone one base away, this may be a read error. This chain connects TRBV12-3 or TRBV12-4 to TRBJ2-5; tentatively, D is TRBD2 (7 bases). This CDR3 spans 14 amino acids. For the CDR3, the DNA is TGTGCCAGCAGTTTCGGCGGGAGAGGACAGACCCCGTACTTC. Protein product: CASSFGGRGQTPYF.

This clonotype appeared many times. The chain joins TRBV28 to TRBJ2-7; TRBD2 matches at 9 bases. Germline loops: CDR1 MDHEN, CDR2 SYDVKM. CDR3 size: 16 residues. J was trimmed by 7 bases and V by 5 bases; bases with no gene match: 15. The CDR3 DNA sequence: TGTGCCAGCAGTCGACAACCGGGACTAGCTCCCCAAGAGCAGTACTTC. The encoded protein is CASSRQPGLAPQEQYF.